This TCR beta chain stems from a study of blood T cell repertoires in COVID-19. About the study: The United States, Italy and Spain supplied acute and convalescent COVID-19 samples. PBMCs, B-cell-depleted T cells, or T cells provided the cDNA or gDNA that made up the material.

Germline CDR1 MNHEY, CDR2 SVGEGT. The CDR3 is made up of 12 amino acids. The ends were cut back, 5 bases at V and 2 bases at J, with 6 bases in the middle. Original data processing: Amplification from reference gene primers served as the basis for estimated nucleated cell counts. The assay was immunoSEQ multiplex PCR, and TCRdb's table has in-frame clones only and misses some. That table supplies the V and J calls and clone size; D and trimming were determined from the DNA. Of roughly 670,000 clones in the sample, about nine tenths were seen once. In the case of this clone: The identical CDR3 is also encoded by other nucleotide sequences in the sample.

Sequenced: peripheral blood. The V gene is TRBV6-2 or TRBV6-3, the J gene TRBJ1-2; unclear D gene. The receptor's source is a woman between 18 and 30 years old with acute or convalescent COVID-19. CDR3: CASSPLNYGYTF. The DNA for the CDR3 is TGTGCCAGCAGTCCATTGAACTATGGCTACACCTTC.